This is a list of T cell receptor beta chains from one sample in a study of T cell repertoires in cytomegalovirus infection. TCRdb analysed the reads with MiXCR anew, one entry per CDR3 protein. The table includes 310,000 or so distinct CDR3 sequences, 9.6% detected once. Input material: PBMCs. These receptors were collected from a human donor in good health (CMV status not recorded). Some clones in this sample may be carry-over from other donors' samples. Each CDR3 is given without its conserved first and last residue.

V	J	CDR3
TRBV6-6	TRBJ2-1	ASSSLEGNTYNEQF
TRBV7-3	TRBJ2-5	ASSLERGVGETQY
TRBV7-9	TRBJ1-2	ASSFRTETNGYT
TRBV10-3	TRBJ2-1	AASEGYDEQF
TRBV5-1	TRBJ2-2	ASSSLITNTGELF
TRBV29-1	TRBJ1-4	SVGNRGYEKLF
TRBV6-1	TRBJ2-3	ASSVTGRDTQY
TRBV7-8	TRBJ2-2	ASSFLAGGWTGELF
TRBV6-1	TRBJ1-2	ASSSTGGYT
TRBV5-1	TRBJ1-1	ASSWGGGRNTEAF
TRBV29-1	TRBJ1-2	SVEPIYTGGYT
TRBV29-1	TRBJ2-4	SVDYGLVGDIQY
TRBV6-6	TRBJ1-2	ASSYSRGQQNYGYT
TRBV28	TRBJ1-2	ASSDPGHPTNYGYT
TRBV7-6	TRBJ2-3	ASSSPGLVGGLTDTQY
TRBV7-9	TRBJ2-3	ASSLAAGGRSDTQY
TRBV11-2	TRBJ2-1	ASSHRDLNEQF
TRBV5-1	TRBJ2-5	ASSLRWETQY
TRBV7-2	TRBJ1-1	ASSTPTGNTEAF
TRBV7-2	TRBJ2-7	ASSSQGALEQY
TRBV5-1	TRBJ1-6	ASSLAIPGTAGSYNSPLH
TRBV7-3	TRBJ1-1	ASSPKAGATEAF
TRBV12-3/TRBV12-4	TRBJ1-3	ASTADRILSGNTIY
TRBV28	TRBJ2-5	ASSLTSGGSETQY
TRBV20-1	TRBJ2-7	SASSDRGGSSYEQY
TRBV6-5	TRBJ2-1	ASSSRRGGNNEQF
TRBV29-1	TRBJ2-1	SVGSDSYNEQF
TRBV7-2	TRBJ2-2	ASSRRAATNTGELF
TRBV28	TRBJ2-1	ASRGGGTGSYNEQF
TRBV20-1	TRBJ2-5	SARRQGRQETQY
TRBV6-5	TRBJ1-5	ASSNDRGVQPQH
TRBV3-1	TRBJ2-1	ASSPVGPHEQF
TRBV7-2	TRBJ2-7	ASSLGTGQSYEQY
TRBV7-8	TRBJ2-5	ASSLGRAGGQETQY
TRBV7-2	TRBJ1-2	ASSLATGSYGYT
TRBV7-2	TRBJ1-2	ASSLDHSSGYT
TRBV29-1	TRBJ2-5	SASGGQGYGSQETQY
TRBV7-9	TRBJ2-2	ASSTQAPMNTGELF
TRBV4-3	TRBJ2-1	ASSRTGGAVYNEQF
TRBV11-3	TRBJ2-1	ASSLQGAYGNEQF
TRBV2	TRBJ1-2	ARAGGGSYT
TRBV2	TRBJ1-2	ASSAGDDYGYT
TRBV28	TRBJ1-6	ASRVNRGNSPLH
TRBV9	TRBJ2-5	ASSLSTSGGRETQY
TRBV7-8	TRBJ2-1	ASSLVGRGVTLSSYNEQF
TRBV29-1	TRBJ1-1	SVEDWQNTEAF
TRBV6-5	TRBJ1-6	ASSYSYHDIHSSYNSPLH
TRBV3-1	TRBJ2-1	ASSLTVGLAGEQYNEQF
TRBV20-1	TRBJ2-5	SANPGLKETQY
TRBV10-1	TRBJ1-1	ASPDTRTDSGTEAF
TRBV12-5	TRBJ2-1	ASGRGYNEQF
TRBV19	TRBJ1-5	ASNPRASSNQPQH